This entry lists 30 T cell receptor beta chains sequenced from one sample in a study of blood T cell repertoires in COVID-19 (dated by TCRdb to between 2020 and 2021). The receptor library was made with the immunoSEQ multiplex PCR assay. Entries here come from immuneACCESS through TCRdb and include only in-frame sequences with V and J called. Some clones fail to appear in such tables; in the studies checked, an unresolved V gene covers under half of the shortfall, and the cause of the remainder is unknown. Within this sample are under 20,000 clones, with more than 75% of them counted one time only. Clones ranked in the top ten supply about 16% of the sample. The sample comprised peripheral blood. These receptors all come from a human donor in a cohort sampled during active COVID-19.

The chain has TRBV18 and TRBJ1-1, with 11 bases that match TRBD1. Germline CDR1 and CDR2: KGHSH and LQKENI. The CDR3 runs to 19 residues. The V and J ends lost 3 bases and 0 bases, in that order; junction bases with no gene match: 12. CDR3 bases: TGTGCCAGCTCACCGCCATATAGGACAGGGGGCTTTATGAACACTGAAGCTTTCTTT. Protein: CASSPPYRTGGFMNTEAFF.

The chain recombines TRBV10-3 with TRBJ2-7; the D is unclear. The V gene lost 10 bases and the J gene lost 2 bases, with 12 bases spanning the gap. The length of the CDR3 is 12 residues. CDR1 and CDR2 (germline): ENHRY, SYGVKD. CDR3 DNA sequence: TGTGCCACCCAAGAGGATACCTACGAGCAGTACTTC. Its protein is CATQEDTYEQYF.

The genes are TRBV5-6 and TRBJ2-3, with unresolved D. The CDR3 spans 14 residues. V lost 0 bases to trimming and J lost 4 bases, with 9 bases between them. CDR1 is SGHDT, CDR2 YYEEEE, per germline. DNA of the CDR3: TGTGCCAGCAGCTTGGTGTCAGTTCCAGATACGCAGTATTTT. This translates into CASSLVSVPDTQYF.

The rearrangement uses TRBV10-1 and TRBJ1-1; a possible D gene is TRBD1 (6 bases). V was cut by 6 bases and J by 1 base, with 9 bases left in between. The CDR3 consists of 13 residues. Germline CDR1 WNHNN, CDR2 SYGVQD (reference sequence). The CDR3 reads CASSVQGNTEAFF. CDR3 DNA sequence: TGCGCCAGCAGCGTACAGGGGAACACTGAAGCTTTCTTT.

The chain combines TRBV6-6 with TRBJ2-1, with D possibly TRBD2 on 6 matching bases. Deletions cut 7 bases from V and 11 bases from J, with 12 bases between. Germline values: CDR1 MNHNY, CDR2 SVGAGI (reference sequence). The CDR3 length is 11 residues. The CDR3, as DNA: TGTGCCAGCACTCAAGGAGGGAAGCAGTTCTTC. Its translation: CASTQGGKQFF.

This clone was recorded once. The chain joins TRBV10-3 to TRBJ2-7; 10 nucleotides line up with TRBD1. The CDR3 runs to 16 residues. In germline, CDR1 is ENHRY, CDR2 SYGVKD. The V gene end was trimmed by 10 bases and the J gene end by 5 bases; junction bases not matched to a gene: 17. This CDR3 reads CATVDIPGQGLHEQYF. CDR3 DNA sequence: TGTGCCACAGTGGATATTCCGGGACAGGGGTTACACGAGCAGTACTTC.

CDR3 coding DNA: TGTGCCAGCTCAATCGGGACAGACAACTATGGCTACACCTTC. It translates to CASSIGTDNYGYTF. The V call is TRBV18, the J call TRBJ1-2, with 7 bases lining up with TRBD1. Germline V gene sequence: CDR1 KGHSH, CDR2 LQKENI. The CDR3 runs to 14 residues. V lost 5 bases, J lost 2 bases, and 5 bases stayed unmatched.

J is TRBJ1-1 and V is TRBV5-1; 8 bases fit TRBD1. CDR1 SGHRS and CDR2 YFSETQ come from the germline V gene. V lost 3 bases to trimming and J lost 2 bases; unmatched junction nucleotides: 6. The CDR3 length is 15 residues. The DNA for the CDR3 is TGCGCCAGCAGCTCGGAGACAGGGGCAAACACTGAAGCTTTCTTT. As protein: CASSSETGANTEAFF.

This clone was observed a single time. This chain joins TRBV3-1 (or the pseudogene TRBV3-2) and TRBJ1-4; TRBD1 matches 9 bases. J gave up 7 bases and V 1 base, and 10 bases lay outside the gene matches. CDR1 is LGHDT, CDR2 YNNKEL, per germline (reference sequence). The CDR3 length is 17 residues. The CDR3 protein is CASSQGTPDRGSEKLFF. The CDR3 bases are TGTGCCAGCAGCCAAGGGACACCGGACAGGGGCAGTGAAAAACTGTTTTTT.

The chain employs TRBV5-1 and TRBJ2-7, with TRBD1 matching over 8 bases. The V segment lost 5 bases and the J segment 0 bases; nucleotides outside the gene matches: 10. The CDR3 is 16 amino acids. The germline gives CDR1 SGHRS, CDR2 YFSETQ. CDR3 nucleotides: TGCGCCAGCAGTCGGCGGAGTACAGGGGGCTCCTACGAGCAGTACTTC. This encodes CASSRRSTGGSYEQYF.

The chain recombines TRBV10-3 with TRBJ2-1, with TRBD2 matching 10 bases. This CDR3 has 16 residues. From germline, CDR1 is ENHRY and CDR2 SYGVKD. V was pared by 4 bases and J by 9 bases, with 12 bases of the junction left unmatched. CDR3 DNA sequence: TGTGCCATCAGTGGGGGAGCGGGAGGGCCGATGGGTGAGCAGTTCTTC. It yields the protein CAISGGAGGPMGEQFF.

CDR3 sequence reads: CASGTEAYNSPLHF. CDR3 bases: TGTGCCAGCGGTACGGAGGCCTATAATTCACCCCTCCACTTT. The chain employs TRBV2 and TRBJ1-6, with D unclear. In germline, CDR1 is SNHLY, CDR2 FYNNEI. The germline V and J ends were trimmed by 8 bases and 2 bases, with 10 bases remaining between them. The CDR3 runs to 14 residues.

The chain employs TRBV6-5 and TRBJ1-5, with 7 bases that match TRBD1. With V trimmed by 6 bases and J by 1 base, 3 bases remained unmatched. This CDR3 has 14 amino acids. Per germline, CDR1 MNHEY and CDR2 SVGAGI. The CDR3 bases are TGTGCCAGCAGACGACAGGGCAGCAATCAGCCCCAGCATTTT. Translating it yields CASRRQGSNQPQHF.

The chain joins TRBV24-1 to TRBJ2-2; 10 positions match TRBD2. CDR3 size: 18 residues. Germline-derived CDR1 and CDR2 are KGHDR and SFDVKD. The J segment lost 6 bases and the V segment lost 1 base, leaving 10 bases of the junction unmatched. CDR3 nucleotide sequence: TGTGCCACCAGTGATTTTTCCCCATCCAGCGGGGGGGCCGGGGAGCTGTTTTTT. Its translation is CATSDFSPSSGGAGELFF.

The chain joins TRBV5-4 to TRBJ1-6; 8 bases line up with TRBD1. This CDR3 is 15 amino acids long. The germline V gene encodes CDR1 SGHNT and CDR2 YYREEE (reference sequence). Losses at the gene ends were 4 bases for V and 8 bases for J; bases not matched to a gene: 8. The CDR3: CASSRRQGADSPLHF. The DNA for the CDR3 is TGTGCCAGCAGCAGAAGGCAGGGGGCCGATTCACCCCTCCACTTT.

V usage is TRBV2 and J usage is TRBJ1-2; no clear D gene. This CDR3 is built from 13 residues. CDR1 is SNHLY, CDR2 FYNNEI, per germline. Deletions cut 4 bases from V and 2 bases from J, with 8 bases between. The CDR3 is CASSGEQNYGYTF. The CDR3 bases are TGTGCCAGCAGTGGGGAGCAGAACTATGGCTACACCTTC.

The chain employs TRBV5-5 and TRBJ2-5, with 8 bases that match TRBD2. Germline V gene sequence: CDR1 SGHKS, CDR2 YYEKEE (reference sequence). The CDR3 sequence is 16 residues long. Unmatched junction bases numbered 12, after V lost 3 bases and J lost 5 bases. The CDR3 DNA is TGTGCCAGCAGCTCCTCGGGGGCAGCGGGGGCTGAGACCCAGTACTTC. Translating gives CASSSSGAAGAETQYF.

The chain links TRBV4-3 to TRBJ1-5, with D possibly matching TRBD1 (6 bases). CDR1 and CDR2 (germline): LGHNA, YSLEER. Deletions cut 2 bases from V and 5 bases from J, with 19 bases between. There are 17 residues in the CDR3. The CDR3 coding sequence is TGCGCCAGCAGCCAATACAGGGATAATGGACGCGATCAGCCCCAGCATTTT. The encoded protein is CASSQYRDNGRDQPQHF.

This clone was observed a few times. The chain carries TRBV5-4 and TRBJ2-5, with TRBD1 matching over 8 bases. In germline, CDR1 is SGHNT, CDR2 YYREEE (reference sequence). The length of the CDR3 is 16 residues. Trimming removed 6 bases from V and 0 bases from J; junction bases left unmatched: 10. Written as DNA, the CDR3 is TGTGCCAGCACCTTACACCCGGGACAGGACCAAGAGACCCAGTACTTC. Protein product: CASTLHPGQDQETQYF. Based on the CDR3 plus reference TRBV5-4 and TRBJ2-5, the full variable domain is ETGVTQSPTHLIKTRGQQVTLRCSSQSGHNTVSWYQQALGQGPQFIFQYYREEENGRGNFPPRFSGLQFPNYSSELNVNALELDDSALYLCASTLHPGQDQETQYFGPGTRLLVL.

The rearrangement uses TRBV7-9 and TRBJ2-7; tentative D call: TRBD1 (6 bases). The CDR3 sequence is 12 residues long. Germline CDR1 SEHNR, CDR2 FQNEAQ (reference sequence). Trimming stripped 3 bases from V and 6 bases from J, with 9 bases between. As DNA, the CDR3 is TGTGCCAGCAGCTTTACAGGGCGCGAGCAGTACTTC. Its translation is CASSFTGREQYF. Looking up the rest from reference TRBV7-9 and TRBJ2-7 gives the full variable domain: DTGVSQNPRHKITKRGQNVTFRCDPISEHNRLYWYRQTLGQGPEFLTYFQNEAQLEKSRLLSDRFSAERPKGSFSTLEIQRTEQGDSAMYLCASSFTGREQYFGPGTRLTVT.

This chain uses TRBV30 with TRBJ2-7; 8 bases agree with TRBD1. Looked up from germline, CDR1 is GTSNPN and CDR2 is SVGIG (reference sequence). The CDR3 consists of 13 residues. The trim removed 3 bases at V and 5 bases at J, leaving 6 bases unmatched. The CDR3 is CAWRIQGADEQYF. The CDR3 DNA sequence: TGTGCCTGGAGAATCCAGGGGGCGGACGAGCAGTACTTC. Variable domain in full (rest from reference TRBV30 and TRBJ2-7): SQTIHQWPATLVQPVGSPLSLECTVEGTSNPNLYWYRQAAGRGLQLLFYSVGIGQISSEVPQNLSASRPQDRQFILSSKKLLLSDSGFYLCAWRIQGADEQYFGPGTRLTVT.

The rearrangement links TRBV6-5 to TRBJ2-1; D is unresolved. CDR1 MNHEY and CDR2 SVGAGI come from the germline V gene. The CDR3 has 14 residues. V gave up 6 bases and J gave up 0 bases, with 9 bases separating them. This CDR3 reads CASSASGSYNEQFF. CDR3 nucleotide sequence: TGTGCCAGCAGCGCCTCGGGCTCCTACAATGAGCAGTTCTTC.

This rearrangement joins TRBV19 to TRBJ2-5; D may be TRBD1 (5 bases). Germline CDR1 is LNHDA and CDR2 is SQIVND (reference sequence). V lost 6 bases and J 3 bases, leaving 8 bases between the germline ends. The CDR3 consists of 12 residues. In DNA, the CDR3 is TGTGCCAGTAGGGGGCCGAAAGAGACCCAGTACTTC. This translates into CASRGPKETQYF.

This clone was recorded a few times. The chain links TRBV12-2 to TRBJ1-3; TRBD1 is the table's D call, not checked against the DNA. TRBV12-2 is classified as a pseudogene. This CDR3 is built from 15 residues. The DNA for the CDR3 is TGTGCAAGTCGCTTAGGACACTGCTCTGGAAACACCATATATTTT. Translation gives CASRLGHCSGNTIYF.

This rearrangement joins TRBV5-1 to TRBJ1-2; the match to TRBD1 covers 11 bases. This CDR3 is 16 amino acids long. V shed 2 bases and J 4 bases; nucleotides not matched to a gene: 7. Germline assignment: CDR1 SGHRS and CDR2 YFSETQ. The chain's CDR3 is CASSFRTGGVGYGYTF. In DNA, the CDR3 is TGCGCCAGCAGCTTCCGGACAGGGGGCGTCGGCTATGGCTACACCTTC.

This clone was detected a few times. CDR3 sequence (DNA): TGTGCCAGCAGCGTAGAGGGGATCTCCCATGGAACTGGGGAGCTGTTTTTT. The encoded protein is CASSVEGISHGTGELFF. V and J are TRBV9 and TRBJ2-2, with D maybe TRBD1 (5 bases). V lost 0 bases and J 8 bases, leaving 20 bases between the germline ends. The CDR3 runs 17 residues. Looked up from germline, CDR1 is SGDLS and CDR2 is YYNGEE. The variable domain in full, with the rest retrieved from reference TRBV9 and TRBJ2-2, is DSGVTQTPKHLITATGQRVTLRCSPRSGDLSVYWYQQSLDQGLQFLIQYYNGEERAKGNILERFSAQQFPDLHSELNLSSLELGDSALYFCASSVEGISHGTGELFFGEGSRLTVL.

This chain connects TRBV19 to TRBJ1-5; no clear D. Germline V gene sequence: CDR1 LNHDA, CDR2 SQIVND (reference sequence). This CDR3 contains 15 residues. Trimming left V 7 bases short and J 0 bases short, with 13 bases between. CDR3 nucleotides: TGTGCCAGTACCCCGTACGGTGATAGCAATCAGCCCCAGCATTTT. It yields the protein CASTPYGDSNQPQHF.

The chain employs TRBV9 and TRBJ2-2, with 8 bases matching TRBD2. The V gene's germline CDR1 is SGDLS and CDR2 YYNGEE. V gave up 4 bases and J gave up 0 bases; unmatched junction bases: 14. The CDR3 sequence is 19 residues long. For the CDR3, the DNA is TGTGCCAGCAGCCAGGCCCCGGCGGGGGGCTATCCGAACACCGGGGAGCTGTTTTTT. This translates into CASSQAPAGGYPNTGELFF. Using reference TRBV9 and TRBJ2-2 for the parts outside the CDR3, the full variable domain is DSGVTQTPKHLITATGQRVTLRCSPRSGDLSVYWYQQSLDQGLQFLIQYYNGEERAKGNILERFSAQQFPDLHSELNLSSLELGDSALYFCASSQAPAGGYPNTGELFFGEGSRLTVL.

The chain uses TRBV7-9 and TRBJ2-7; no definite D call. The CDR3 covers 14 residues. Looked up from germline, CDR1 is SEHNR and CDR2 is FQNEAQ (reference sequence). Trimming removed 5 bases at V and 1 base at J, with 12 bases between. CDR3 nucleotide sequence: TGTGCCAGCAGCCCACCACCACGGTCCTACGAGCAGTACTTC. This encodes CASSPPPRSYEQYF.

V usage is TRBV6-1 and J usage is TRBJ1-1; 7 bases map to TRBD1. The germline V gene encodes CDR1 MNHNS and CDR2 SASEGT. The J segment lost 4 bases and the V segment lost 3 bases, leaving 5 bases of the junction unmatched. The CDR3 runs to 14 residues. This CDR3 reads CASSEVRGPTEAFF. CDR3 nucleotides: TGTGCCAGCAGTGAGGTTAGGGGGCCCACTGAAGCTTTCTTT.